These T cell receptor beta chains were read from a single sample in a study of beta chain features in type 1 diabetes. Generated by immunoSEQ multiplex PCR, the TCRdb table keeps only in-frame clones and is missing some. Found here are hundreds of thousands of clones, around 15% of them singletons; the top ten hold 0.07% to 0.095%. Input material: naive CD4+ T cells from blood. These receptor sequences come from a man between 18 and 35 years old in good health. The CDR3 runs from the conserved cysteine through the conserved F or W. The D gene is left open where the match is weak. The size field is filled for only some rows; it gives once, few, many or a size class.

J gene	V gene	clone size	D gene	CDR3 protein	CDR3 DNA
TRBJ2-7	TRBV18	-	-	CASSQKYEQYF	TGTGCCAGCTCACAGAAGTACGAGCAGTACTTC
TRBJ2-7	TRBV7-9	-	TRBD2	CASSLGGTRAYEQYF	TGTGCCAGCAGCTTAGGGGGGACTAGGGCCTACGAGCAGTACTTC
TRBJ2-7	TRBV5-4	few	TRBD1	CASRESIGQGAYEQYF	TGTGCCAGCAGGGAATCAATCGGACAGGGGGCCTACGAGCAGTACTTC
TRBJ2-2	TRBV7-9	few	-	CASSLVSGELFF	TGTGCCAGCAGCTTAGTATCCGGGGAGCTGTTTTTT
TRBJ2-1	TRBV29-1	few	-	CSVWRGRGNEQFF	TGCAGCGTTTGGCGTGGACGGGGCAATGAGCAGTTCTTC
TRBJ2-2	TRBV5-4	few	-	CASSLIGPGELFF	TGTGCCAGCAGCTTAATAGGTCCCGGGGAGCTGTTTTTT
TRBJ2-2	TRBV2	few	-	CASCFQGFDTGELFF	TGTGCCAGCTGCTTCCAGGGGTTCGACACCGGGGAGCTGTTTTTT
TRBJ1-2	TRBV7-2	-	TRBD1	CASRTGGTNYGYTF	TGTGCCAGCAGGACAGGGGGTACTAACTATGGCTACACCTTC
TRBJ1-2	TRBV4-2	-	-	CASSQDSSETYGYTF	TGTGCCAGCAGCCAAGATAGCAGCGAAACCTATGGCTACACCTTC
TRBJ2-3	TRBV28	-	TRBD1	CASTDRDRRTDTQYF	TGTGCCAGCACCGACAGGGACAGGCGCACAGATACGCAGTATTTT
TRBJ1-4	TRBV19	-	-	CASSLRQNTNEKLFF	TGTGCCAGTAGTCTCCGACAGAACACTAATGAAAAACTGTTTTTT
TRBJ2-5	TRBV29-1	few	TRBD1	CSVDGTGYRQETQYF	TGCAGCGTTGACGGGACAGGGTATCGCCAAGAGACCCAGTACTTC
TRBJ2-7	TRBV10-3	few	-	CAISPEGLGYEQYF	TGTGCCATCAGCCCTGAGGGGCTGGGCTACGAGCAGTACTTC
TRBJ1-2	TRBV2	-	-	CASLSGNRGNYGYTF	TGTGCCAGCCTATCGGGGAATCGGGGGAACTATGGCTACACCTTC
TRBJ2-5	TRBV19	few	-	CASSIQEGKTQYF	TGTGCCAGTAGTATTCAGGAGGGGAAGACCCAGTACTTC
TRBJ2-5	TRBV6-1	-	-	CASSEIQGRRETQYF	TGTGCCAGCAGTGAAATACAGGGAAGGAGGGAGACCCAGTACTTC
TRBJ2-3	TRBV21-1	few	-	CASGTERDTQYF	TGTGCCAGCGGGACAGAAAGGGATACGCAGTATTTT
TRBJ2-7	TRBV9	-	-	CASRGPTDTDEQYF	TGTGCCAGCAGAGGCCCGACGGACACGGACGAGCAGTACTTC
TRBJ2-2	TRBV5-5	-	-	CASSSSGPGELFF	TGTGCCAGCAGCTCGTCAGGGCCCGGGGAGCTGTTTTTT
TRBJ1-2	TRBV25-1	once	-	CASSEYGRGNYGYTF	TGTGCCAGCAGTGAATATGGTCGGGGGAACTATGGCTACACCTTC
TRBJ1-5	TRBV4-2	-	-	CASSQEGRSAGGNQPQHF	TGTGCCAGCAGCCAGGAGGGACGTTCCGCTGGGGGCAATCAGCCCCAGCATTTT
TRBJ2-3	TRBV11-1	few	-	CASSLALRGTDTQYF	TGTGCCAGCAGCTTAGCGCTCAGAGGCACAGATACGCAGTATTTT
TRBJ2-7	TRBV11-1	-	TRBD2	CASSNPGGTSGSTQYF	TGTGCCAGCAGCAACCCTGGCGGGACTAGCGGGAGTACACAGTACTTC
TRBJ2-7	TRBV27	few	-	CASSPYEQYF	TGTGCCAGCAGTCCGTACGAGCAGTACTTC
TRBJ2-1	TRBV14	-	TRBD2	CASSLLGRGGYNEQFF	TGTGCCAGCAGCCTCCTCGGGAGGGGGGGATACAATGAGCAGTTCTTC
TRBJ2-7	TRBV5-6	-	-	CASSPDRRSYEQYF	TGTGCCAGCAGCCCGGACAGACGCTCCTACGAGCAGTACTTC
TRBJ2-4	TRBV28	few	-	CASSLVAPGAKNIQYF	TGTGCCAGCAGTTTGGTGGCACCCGGGGCCAAAAACATTCAGTACTTC
TRBJ2-7	TRBV1	-	-	CTSSQDLRTYEQYF	TGCACCAGCAGCCAAGACCTACGTACCTACGAGCAGTACTTC
TRBJ1-5	TRBV5-6	few	-	CASVHRASNQPQHF	TGTGCCAGCGTGCACAGGGCCAGCAATCAGCCCCAGCATTTT
TRBJ1-1	TRBV5-1	-	-	CASSGRTGMNTEAFF	TGCGCCAGCAGTGGTCGGACGGGAATGAACACTGAAGCTTTCTTT
TRBJ1-4	TRBV10-3	few	TRBD1	CAISEQGASEKLFF	TGTGCCATCAGTGAACAGGGGGCCAGTGAAAAACTGTTTTTT
TRBJ2-7	TRBV28	-	TRBD1	CASSGGTGGAYEQYF	TGTGCCAGCAGTGGCGGGACAGGGGGCGCCTACGAGCAGTACTTC
TRBJ2-7	TRBV10-3	many	-	CAISSPSEQYF	TGTGCCATCAGCTCTCCCAGCGAGCAGTACTTC
TRBJ2-1	TRBV25-1	few	-	CASSDPGKTNEQFF	TGTGCCAGCAGTGACCCCGGGAAGACCAATGAGCAGTTCTTC
TRBJ2-1	TRBV7-2	few	-	CASSLGANYNEQFF	TGTGCCAGCAGCTTAGGCGCGAACTACAATGAGCAGTTCTTC
TRBJ2-1	TRBV15	few	-	CATSRPGYGLPVREQFF	TGTGCCACCAGCAGACCGGGGTACGGGCTCCCGGTTCGTGAGCAGTTCTTC
TRBJ1-2	TRBV5-6	few	TRBD1	CASSLRQGDGYTF	TGTGCCAGCAGCCTCCGACAGGGAGATGGCTACACCTTC
TRBJ2-1	TRBV10-3	few	-	CAIRQREGDWEQFF	TGTGCCATCAGGCAAAGAGAGGGAGATTGGGAGCAGTTCTTC
TRBJ2-7	TRBV13	few	-	CASSFFRGGYNEQYF	TGTGCCAGCAGCTTCTTCAGGGGAGGGTACAACGAGCAGTACTTC